One sample yielded the 18 T cell receptor beta chains listed below, sequenced in a study of T cells after yellow fever vaccination (dated by TCRdb to between 2018 and 2020). Receptors were amplified or captured by 5' RACE. Sequencer: Illumina HiSeq 2500. TCRdb's own reprocessing of the public reads used fastp at Q25 and MiXCR and kept productive beta chains. Records with the same CDR3 protein are collapsed into one entry carrying the most frequent genes and DNA. The sample has more than 75,000 distinct CDR3 sequences on record, over 8% of them singletons. The ten largest make up roughly 17% of the sample. The treatment or condition label corresponds to: live attenuated yellow fever vaccine strain. Specimen: CD8+ T cells not binding an NS4B(214-222) dextramer, sorted from PBMCs, collected about 2 weeks after the first yellow fever vaccination. Sample cell subset or site, as interpreted from the label and publication: NS4B epitope dextramer-negative CD8 T cells. These receptors were obtained from a man younger than 30 who received the YFV17D yellow fever vaccine.

This clonotype was counted between two and nine times. The chain joins TRBV6-5 to TRBJ2-5, with no clear D. Germline lookup yields CDR1 MNHEY and CDR2 SVGAGI. CDR3 length: 11 residues. V lost 10 bases and J lost 13, with 19 bases in between. The CDR3 DNA sequence: TGTGCCACCCAGCGACGGTCGAGGTTGTACTTC. Protein: CATQRRSRLYF.

This clonotype was counted a few times. V usage is TRBV27 and J usage is TRBJ2-7; weak D call: TRBD2 (6 bases). The ends were cut back, 5 bases at V and 5 bases at J, with 13 bases in the middle. This CDR3 has 13 amino acids. Germline values: CDR1 MNHEY, CDR2 SMNVEV (reference sequence). CDR3 coding DNA: TGTGCCAGCAGTGCCCTCGGGGGTAACGAGCAGTACTTC. Its protein product is CASSALGGNEQYF.

This clonotype is medium-sized by share. The V gene is TRBV5-1, the J gene TRBJ2-4; D tentatively fits TRBD1 or TRBD2 (5 bases each). Germline CDR1 and CDR2: SGHRS and YFSETQ. V lost 4 bases and J 8 bases, leaving 19 bases between the germline ends. The CDR3 is 15 amino acids. CDR3 residues: CASSILGAGGDIQYF. The CDR3 coding sequence is TGCGCCAGCAGCATCCTAGGGGCCGGAGGAGACATTCAGTACTTC.

The rearrangement joins TRBV9 to TRBJ2-1; tentatively, D is TRBD2 (7 bases). Germline lookup yields CDR1 SGDLS and CDR2 YYNGEE. This CDR3 has 14 amino acids. Trimming took 0 bases from V and 6 from J, leaving 10 bases between them. CDR3 protein: CASSVGGGANEQFF. The CDR3 nucleotides are TGTGCCAGCAGCGTAGGTGGGGGGGCCAATGAGCAGTTCTTC.

This clonotype occurred a few times. The chain carries TRBV19 and TRBJ1-1; D is undetermined. Looked up from germline, CDR1 is LNHDA and CDR2 is SQIVND (reference sequence). V was shortened by 8 bases and J by 5 bases, with 18 bases between the two germline ends. This CDR3 is built from 14 residues. The CDR3 spells CASALLAGGTEAFF. CDR3 DNA sequence: TGTGCCAGTGCGCTTCTGGCGGGTGGAACTGAAGCTTTCTTT. Full variable domain (remainder filled in from reference TRBV19 and TRBJ1-1): DGGITQSPKYLFRKEGQNVTLSCEQNLNHDAMYWYRQDPGQGLRLIYYSQIVNDFQKGDIAEGYSVSREKKESFPLTVTSAQKNPTAFYLCASALLAGGTEAFFGQGTRLTVV.

This chain links TRBV5-6 with TRBJ2-7; D may be TRBD1 (6 bases). Germline V gene data show CDR1 as SGHDT and CDR2 as YYEEEE. Trimming left V 3 bases short and J 2 bases short, with 9 bases between. This CDR3 has 13 amino acids. CDR3 coding DNA: TGTGCCAGCAGCTACACAGGGACCTACGAGCAGTACTTC. Protein sequence: CASSYTGTYEQYF.

The chain has TRBV15 and TRBJ2-7, with D possibly called TRBD1 or TRBD2 (7 bases each). The germline V and J ends were trimmed by 5 bases and 6 bases, with 14 bases remaining between them. CDR3 length equals 13 residues. Germline loops: CDR1 LNHNV, CDR2 YYDKDF (reference sequence). The CDR3 loop is CATSGRGGCEQYV. DNA for the CDR3: TGTGCCACCAGCGGCAGGGGGGGCTGCGAGCAGTACGTC.

This clonotype was detected only once. The V and J genes are TRBV5-4 and TRBJ2-2, with TRBD1 identical over 9 bases. J lost 5 bases, V lost 5 bases, and 7 bases had no gene match. The V gene's germline CDR1 is SGHNT and CDR2 YYREEE (reference sequence). The CDR3 runs to 15 residues. The CDR3 nucleotides are TGTGCCAGCAGTTCTGACAGGGGGGTGACCGGGGAGCTGTTTTTT. Its protein product is CASSSDRGVTGELFF.

The V call is TRBV4-3, the J call TRBJ2-5; a possible D gene is TRBD2 (7 bases). Germline-derived CDR1 and CDR2 are LGHNA and YSLEER. The CDR3 covers 15 residues. The germline V and J ends were trimmed by 0 bases and 5 bases, with 13 bases remaining between them. CDR3 DNA: TGCGCCAGCAGCCAAGATCGGGGGGCCTGGGAGACCCAGTACTTC. As protein: CASSQDRGAWETQYF.

V usage is TRBV11-2 and J usage is TRBJ2-5; D may correspond to TRBD1 or TRBD2 (5 bases each). The length of the CDR3 is 16 residues. Germline CDR1 reads SGHAT; CDR2 reads FQNNGV. Trimming stripped 4 bases from V and 5 bases from J, with 20 bases between. CDR3 loop: CASSSTGRGRWETQYF. The CDR3 DNA reads as TGTGCCAGCAGCTCGACGGGAAGGGGAAGGTGGGAGACCCAGTACTTC.

This clonotype was seen at least ten times. This chain links TRBV7-2 with TRBJ2-1; 9 positions match TRBD2. Germline-derived CDR1 and CDR2 are SGHTA and FQGNSA. The CDR3 loop spans 14 amino acids. V lost 3 bases, J lost 5 bases, and 2 bases stayed unmatched. CDR3 residues: CASSFSGGHNEQFF. CDR3 nucleotide sequence: TGTGCCAGCAGCTTTAGCGGGGGTCACAATGAGCAGTTCTTC.

V is TRBV28 and J is TRBJ1-5; 7 bases map to TRBD1. With 11 bases clipped from V and 0 bases from J, the junction kept 10 bases outside the gene matches. The CDR3 is 15 residues long. The germline gives CDR1 MDHEN, CDR2 SYDVKM. The CDR3 loop reads CASRGRADSNQPQHF. In nucleotides, the CDR3 is TGTGCCTCCAGGGGGAGGGCCGATAGCAATCAGCCCCAGCATTTT.

This clonotype was observed at least ten times. As DNA, the CDR3 is TGTGCCAGCAGTGAAGGCATCCCTGGAAACACCATATATTTT. It is translated as CASSEGIPGNTIYF. The rearrangement links TRBV6-1 to TRBJ1-3; D gene uncertain. This CDR3 contains 14 residues. The germline CDR1 and CDR2 sequences are MNHNS and SASEGT. The V end was cut by 1 base, the J end by 2 bases, with 6 bases between.

The table lists this clonotype with a few counts. The J gene is TRBJ1-1, the V gene TRBV5-6, with TRBD1 identical over 7 bases. Germline V gene lookup returns CDR1 SGHDT and CDR2 YYEEEE. The CDR3 consists of 15 residues. V lost 4 bases and J lost 9; bases outside the gene matches: 15. The CDR3 region is CASSPRFRGGGKAFF. CDR3 bases: TGTGCCAGCAGCCCTCGGTTCAGGGGGGGAGGAAAAGCTTTCTTT.

The V and J genes are TRBV20-1 and TRBJ1-5, with 7 bases aligning to TRBD1. The germline CDR1 and CDR2 sequences are DFQATT and SNEGSKA (reference sequence). V shed 6 bases, J shed 6 bases, and the junction held 8 bases outside the gene matches. The CDR3 consists of 13 residues. The CDR3 spells CSAYPPGGQPQHF. In DNA form, the CDR3 reads TGCAGTGCCTACCCCCCAGGGGGTCAGCCCCAGCATTTT.

This clonotype occurred a few times. The chain combines TRBV20-1 with TRBJ2-7; no reliable D call. The CDR3 totals 13 residues. The V gene lost 0 bases and the J gene lost 4 bases, with 10 bases spanning the gap. Germline V gene sequence: CDR1 DFQATT, CDR2 SNEGSKA (reference sequence). CDR3 loop: CSARERTDYEQYF. CDR3 nucleotides: TGCAGTGCTAGAGAGAGGACGGATTACGAGCAGTACTTC.

This clonotype appeared a single time. V usage is TRBV5-5 and J usage is TRBJ2-1, with D possibly being TRBD2 (5 bases). The CDR3 runs to 14 residues. The germline V and J ends were trimmed by 7 bases and 5 bases, with 16 bases remaining between them. From germline, CDR1 is SGHKS and CDR2 YYEKEE (reference sequence). The DNA of the CDR3 is TGTGCCAGCGGCCCCGGGGTCCGGCACAATGAGCAGTTCTTC. Amino acids: CASGPGVRHNEQFF.

CDR3 in DNA: TGTGCCAGCAGCGATGGGGGCACTGGGGCCAACGTCCTGACTTTC. As protein: CASSDGGTGANVLTF. The chain has TRBV6-1 and TRBJ2-6, with D perhaps TRBD1 (6 bases). Trimming shortened V by 6 bases and J by 2 bases, and 11 bases separated the two germline ends. Germline lookup yields CDR1 MNHNS and CDR2 SASEGT. This CDR3 spans 15 amino acids.